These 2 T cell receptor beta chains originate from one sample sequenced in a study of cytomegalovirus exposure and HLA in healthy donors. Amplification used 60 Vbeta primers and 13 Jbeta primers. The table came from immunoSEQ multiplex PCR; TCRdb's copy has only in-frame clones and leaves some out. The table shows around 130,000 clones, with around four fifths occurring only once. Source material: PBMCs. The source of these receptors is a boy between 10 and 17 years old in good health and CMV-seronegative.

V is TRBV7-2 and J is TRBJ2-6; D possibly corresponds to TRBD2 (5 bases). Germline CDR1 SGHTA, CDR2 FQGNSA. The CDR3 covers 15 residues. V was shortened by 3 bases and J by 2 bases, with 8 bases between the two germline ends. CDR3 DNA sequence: TGTGCCAGCAGCTTGCGGAGGACTGGGGCCAACGTCCTGACTTTC. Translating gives CASSLRRTGANVLTF.

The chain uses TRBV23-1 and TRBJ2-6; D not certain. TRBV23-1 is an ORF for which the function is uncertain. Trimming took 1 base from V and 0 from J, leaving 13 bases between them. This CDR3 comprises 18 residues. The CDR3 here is CASSQFGTPISGANVLTF. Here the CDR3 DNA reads TGCGCCAGCAGTCAATTTGGCACCCCGATCTCTGGGGCCAACGTCCTGACTTTC.